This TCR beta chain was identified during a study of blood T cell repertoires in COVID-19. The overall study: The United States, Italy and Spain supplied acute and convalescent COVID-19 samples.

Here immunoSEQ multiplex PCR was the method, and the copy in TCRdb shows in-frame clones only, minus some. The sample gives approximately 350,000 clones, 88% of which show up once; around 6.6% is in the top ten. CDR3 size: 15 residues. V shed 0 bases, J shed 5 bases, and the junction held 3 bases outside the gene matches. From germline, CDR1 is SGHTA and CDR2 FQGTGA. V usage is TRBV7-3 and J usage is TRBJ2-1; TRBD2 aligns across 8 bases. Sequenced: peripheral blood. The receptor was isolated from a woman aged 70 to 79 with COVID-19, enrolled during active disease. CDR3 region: CASSLTGGANNEQFF. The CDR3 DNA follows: TGTGCCAGCAGCTTAACCGGGGGGGCAAACAATGAGCAGTTCTTC.